This TCR beta chain stems from a study of cytomegalovirus exposure and HLA in healthy donors (dated by TCRdb to about 2017). With respect to the entire study: In an earlier analysis of roughly 590 of the donors, 276 Gb of sequence data and 90 million to 120 million unique TCR beta sequences from roughly 180 million T cells were reported. Among the roughly 370 genotyped donors, under 90% belonged to the genetic ancestry cluster associated with self-reported Caucasian donors. Every repertoire in the discovery cohort had been generated on one and the same sequencing platform. The number of typed donors differed by locus: about 629-640 for A, B, C, DRB1 and DQB1; approximately 540 for DQA1; 606 for DPA1; and some 470 for DPB1. The study was designed to test whether signatures of past pathogen exposure could be identified by cataloging public T cell receptors. Among 350 to 400 genotyped donors of the cohort, an average of around 240,000 unique TCR beta nucleotide sequences were sequenced per donor, roughly a sixth of them non-productive. Besides the first cohort of around 700 subjects, a separate validation cohort made up of 95 to 150 different subjects was used. An earlier analysis of 587 of the donors used high-throughput TCR beta sequencing to judge whether each TCR beta V gene segment behaved as functional or pseudogenic. In a later genetic analysis, genome-wide SNP genotypes for 398 of the 666 donors were used, and that subset was treated as a discovery cohort. Using immunosequencing, the study profiled T cell repertoires from fewer than 850 subjects and related those repertoires to cytomegalovirus serostatus. HLA typing included class I and class II loci at four-digit resolution. The later analysis used no new phenotypic data to find candidate immune exposures, relying instead on TCR beta sequences and their occurrence across donors. Donor age, sex, ethnicity and CMV serostatus were compiled alongside the repertoire data. Five DR-DQ haplotypes were handled as single units for association and clustering because linkage in the cohort was strong. In a later analysis, previously published TCR beta repertoires from 500 to 750 donors were re-analyzed and high-resolution HLA genotyping was added so that TCR occurrence patterns could be studied. An early release that covered around 590 HLA-typed donors contained about 300 gigabases of sequencing data and 80 million or so unique TCR sequences. The study combined high-throughput TCR immunosequencing, statistical association of individual TCRs with disease status, and machine learning to predict cytomegalovirus infection status.

The cohort comprised around 700 healthy bone marrow donors. Cohort members were all nominally healthy when sampled, although unrecorded immune exposures were likely present. The donor tested CMV seropositive and was one of the 289 seropositive cohort members. A peripheral blood sample was provided by each donor, and peripheral blood mononuclear cells were used for TCR beta sequencing. The Qiagen DNeasy Blood Extraction Kit was used to extract genomic DNA from the blood cell samples. The receptor library was made with the immunoSEQ multiplex PCR assay. The multiplex PCR relied on a mix of 60 forward primers for TCR Vbeta segments and 13 reverse primers for TCR Jbeta segments. Amplification of the CDR3 region of rearranged TCR beta genes was performed with a multiplex PCR assay on genomic DNA. Amplified TCR beta libraries were sequenced as 87-base-pair reads on the Illumina HiSeq System. The study's own analysis went as follows. In a later analysis, approximately 74 million unique TCR beta chains were counted across the 666 repertoires, and some 10 million of these chains were shared by at least two donors. A nearest-neighbor algorithm error-corrected the raw reads and collapsed the reads into unique sequences, merging closely related sequences to remove PCR and sequencing errors. To assign V, D and J gene segments, CDR3 sequences were aligned to IMGT reference sequences. For a sequence to be retained, at least a six-nucleotide match to both a V gene segment and a J gene segment was required. A rearrangement was called productive if the CDR3 had no stop codons and remained in frame with V and J, and every other rearrangement was called non-productive. Following IMGT convention, CDR3 was defined as the stretch from the second conserved V-encoded cysteine to the conserved J-encoded phenylalanine. Sequences without an unambiguous match to a single V gene segment were excluded from the earlier analysis of several hundred of the donors. In an earlier analysis of almost 600 of the donors, a V segment was called functional when productive rearrangements were above 56.7%, and segregating when the standard deviation between donors exceeded 5%. A statistical classification framework was developed to diagnose cytomegalovirus status using the catalog of TCR beta chain sequences. A later analysis assigned V and J genes by comparing TCR nucleotide sequences with IMGT/GENE-DB human TR gene sequences. Using the TCRdist pipeline, a later analysis assigned CDR3 sequences along with most-parsimonious VDJ recombination scenarios. In a later analysis, each TCR beta chain was defined by its CDR3 amino acid sequence together with its V-gene family, and reads without a unique V-gene family were excluded. As a way to deal with suspected cross-contamination and a sequencing artifact, a later analysis dropped more than 500 nucleotide sequences that were highly shared and had low generation probability. In a later analysis, a clonal expansion index was calculated for each public chain from normalized within-repertoire ranks of inferred template counts. Generation probabilities in a later analysis came from a VDJ recombination model fitted to out-of-frame rearrangements, and those results were checked against IGoR. In a later analysis, hypergeometric tests were used to score TCR-TCR, TCR-HLA and TCR-CMV co-occurrence, with a repertoire-size bias correction applied to TCR pairs. To estimate false discovery rates, a later analysis permuted the HLA or CMV assignments 20 times. In a later analysis, co-occurring TCRs were grouped using DBSCAN, and TCRdist sequence similarity was added for clustering within HLA-allele-positive subsets. Co-occurrence clustering excluded repertoires with fewer than 30,000 or more than 120,000 public chains, plus five with anomalous nucleotide sharing. Entries here come from immuneACCESS through TCRdb and include only in-frame sequences with V and J called. Some clones fail to appear in such tables; in the studies checked, an unresolved V gene covers under half of the shortfall, and the cause of the remainder is unknown. V, J and clone size reflect that table, while D and trimming were determined from the DNA. For this sample the table gives 79,000 or so clones, of which 60% to 75% were detected only once. Around 15% of the sample is taken by the ten largest.

CDR3 length: 14 amino acids, cysteine to phenylalanine. The CDR3 DNA has 42 bases and is translated from base 1. Looking up the germline V gene yields CDR1 MNHEY and CDR2 SVGAGI. V lost 1 base and J lost 7 bases; the stretch between them is 11 bases long. As concerns this clone: Its antigen has not been determined. One base away there is no much larger clone; base qualities are not given.

Findings and caveats that apply to the study as a whole: The earlier analysis of some 540 of the donors excluded roughly 17 rarely observed V segments, including chromosome 9 orphons, because counts were too low. According to a later analysis, parvovirus B19, influenza, CMV and Epstein-Barr virus appeared linked to several top co-occurrence clusters. Cytomegalovirus status was reported to be diagnosed by the classifier with high specificity and sensitivity in both the original and validation cohorts. In the study, around 150 TCR beta chains were listed as associated with cytomegalovirus. A further reported finding was that TCR beta sequences accurately predicted the HLA-A and HLA-B alleles for most subjects in the first cohort. Linkage disequilibrium might explain the correlated functional status among segregating V segments, but an unknown experimental factor could not be ruled out. Immune exposure information for the cohort was limited to CMV serostatus. It was suggested by the authors that the approach could potentially be generalized to other disease states and immunological phenotypes. A few of the identified cytomegalovirus-associated TCR beta chains were confirmed in vitro to be specific for cytomegalovirus antigens. According to a later genetic analysis, donors in an Asian-associated ancestry cluster had fewer N-insertions in productive TCRs than the approximately 650-donor mean. An association between a missense DCLRE1C variant and V-gene and J-gene trimming of TCR beta chains was found in a later genetic analysis and replicated in an independent cohort. Strong co-occurrence of HLA alleles, especially DR and DQ, made assigning TCR associations to individual alleles difficult. A cluster of highly shared sequence variants was judged likely to be a technical artifact of the sequencing pipeline. In a later analysis, TCR association rates were found to vary across HLA loci, with the most associated TCRs seen for DRB1 alleles and the fewest for HLA-C alleles. The cohort was sequenced for TCR beta chains only, and without alpha or paired-chain data the features that could be detected were limited. Some IMGT-functional V segments, including TRBV6-2 and TRBV6-3, could not be told apart with the 87-base-pair reads, so those segments were excluded. In a later analysis, most CMV-associated TCR beta chains were found to appear HLA-restricted, with HLA associations seemingly driven largely by CMV exposure. In a later analysis, HLA-associated TCR beta chains were found to be more clonally expanded and to have lower generation probabilities than equally common non-associated chains. At a false discovery rate of 0.05, a later analysis linked 16,951 TCR beta sequences to specific HLA alleles. Broadly in line with IMGT annotations, most TCR beta V segments showed up in productive rearrangements about 90% or about 30% of the time in an earlier analysis of roughly 590 of the donors. Presence/absence analyses assumed roughly uniform sequencing depth across donors, an assumption that may not hold. Because some donors lacked HLA typing at each locus, the association tests relied only on the typed subset. Most TCR sequences were observed very rarely across donors, whereas some public TCRs were present in many individuals.

The sample was PBMCs. The rearranged segments are TRBV6-5 and TRBJ2-1, with TRBD1 as a weak D call on 5 bases. This clonotype originated in a woman aged 40 to 50 in good health and CMV-seropositive. The bases are TGTGCCAGCAGTTACTTAAGGGGTTGGAATGAGCAGTTCTTC. Protein translation: CASSYLRGWNEQFF.